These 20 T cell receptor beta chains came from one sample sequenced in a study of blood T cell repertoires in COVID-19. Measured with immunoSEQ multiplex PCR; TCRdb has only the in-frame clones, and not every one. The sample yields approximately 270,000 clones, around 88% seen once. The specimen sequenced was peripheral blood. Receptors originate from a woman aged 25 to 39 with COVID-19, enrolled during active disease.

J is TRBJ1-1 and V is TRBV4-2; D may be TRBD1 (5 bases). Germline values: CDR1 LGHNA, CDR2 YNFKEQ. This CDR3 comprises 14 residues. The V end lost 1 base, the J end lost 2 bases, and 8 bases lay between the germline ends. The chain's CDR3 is CASSQAQGNTEAFF. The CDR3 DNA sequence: TGTGCCAGCAGCCAAGCTCAGGGCAACACTGAAGCTTTCTTT.

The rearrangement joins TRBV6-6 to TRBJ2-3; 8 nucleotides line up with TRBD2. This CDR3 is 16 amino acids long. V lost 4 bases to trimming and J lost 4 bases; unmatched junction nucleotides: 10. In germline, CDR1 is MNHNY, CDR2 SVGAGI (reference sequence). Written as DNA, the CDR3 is TGTGCCAGCAGTTCCGCGGGACTAGATATCGCAGATACGCAGTATTTT. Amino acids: CASSSAGLDIADTQYF.

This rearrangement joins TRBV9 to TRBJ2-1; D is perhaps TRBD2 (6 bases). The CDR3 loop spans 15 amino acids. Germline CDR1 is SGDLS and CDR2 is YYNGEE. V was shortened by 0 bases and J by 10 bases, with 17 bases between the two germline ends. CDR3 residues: CASSVASVAGYEQFF. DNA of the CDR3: TGTGCCAGCAGCGTAGCTAGCGTTGCCGGGTACGAGCAGTTCTTC.

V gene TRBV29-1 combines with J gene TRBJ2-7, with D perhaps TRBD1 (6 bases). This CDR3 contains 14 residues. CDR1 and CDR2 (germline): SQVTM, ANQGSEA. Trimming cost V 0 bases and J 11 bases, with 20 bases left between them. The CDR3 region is CSVEEGVGAPVEYF. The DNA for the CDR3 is TGCAGCGTTGAAGAAGGTGTGGGGGCCCCGGTAGAGTACTTC.

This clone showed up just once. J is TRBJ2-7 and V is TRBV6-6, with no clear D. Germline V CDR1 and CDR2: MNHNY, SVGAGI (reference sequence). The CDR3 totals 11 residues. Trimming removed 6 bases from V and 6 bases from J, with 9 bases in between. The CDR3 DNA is TGTGCCAGCAGCCTCGGGTTCGAGCAGTACTTC. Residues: CASSLGFEQYF.

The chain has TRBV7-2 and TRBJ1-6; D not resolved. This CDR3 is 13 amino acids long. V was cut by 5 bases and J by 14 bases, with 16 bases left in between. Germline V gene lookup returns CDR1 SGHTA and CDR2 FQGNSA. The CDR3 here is CASSARFEGTLHF. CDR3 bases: TGTGCCAGCAGCGCGCGATTTGAGGGAACCCTCCACTTT.

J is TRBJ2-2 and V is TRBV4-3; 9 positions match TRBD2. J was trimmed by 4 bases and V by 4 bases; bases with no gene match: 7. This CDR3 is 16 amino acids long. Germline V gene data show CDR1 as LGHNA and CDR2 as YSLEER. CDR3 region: CASSRAAGGLTGELFF. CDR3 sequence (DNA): TGCGCCAGCAGCCGTGCGGCGGGAGGGCTCACCGGGGAGCTGTTTTTT.

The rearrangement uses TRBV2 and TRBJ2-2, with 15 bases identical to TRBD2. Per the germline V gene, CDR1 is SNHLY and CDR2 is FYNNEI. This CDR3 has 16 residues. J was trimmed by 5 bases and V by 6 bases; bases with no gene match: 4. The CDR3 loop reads CASRPGLAGGTGELFF. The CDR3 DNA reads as TGTGCCAGCAGGCCCGGACTAGCGGGAGGGACCGGGGAGCTGTTTTTT.

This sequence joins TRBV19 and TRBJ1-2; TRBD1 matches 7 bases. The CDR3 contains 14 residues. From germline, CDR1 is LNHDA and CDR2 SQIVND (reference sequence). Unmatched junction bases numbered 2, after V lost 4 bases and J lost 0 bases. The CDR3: CASSTTGSNYGYTF. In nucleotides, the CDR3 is TGTGCCAGTAGTACGACAGGGTCTAACTATGGCTACACCTTC. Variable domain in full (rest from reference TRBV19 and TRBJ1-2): DGGITQSPKYLFRKEGQNVTLSCEQNLNHDAMYWYRQDPGQGLRLIYYSQIVNDFQKGDIAEGYSVSREKKESFPLTVTSAQKNPTAFYLCASSTTGSNYGYTFGSGTRLTVV.

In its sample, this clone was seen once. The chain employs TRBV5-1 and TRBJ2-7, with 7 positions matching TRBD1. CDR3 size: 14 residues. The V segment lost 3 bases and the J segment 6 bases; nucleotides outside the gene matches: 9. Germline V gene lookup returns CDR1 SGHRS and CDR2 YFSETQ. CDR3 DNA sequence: TGCGCCAGCAGCTGGATGGGGGACAGCCGCGAGCAGTACTTC. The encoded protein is CASSWMGDSREQYF.

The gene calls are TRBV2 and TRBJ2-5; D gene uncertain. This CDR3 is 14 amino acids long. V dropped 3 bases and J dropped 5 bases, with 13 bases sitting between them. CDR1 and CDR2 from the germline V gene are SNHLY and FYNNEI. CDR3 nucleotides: TGTGCCAGCAGTGATTTCCGCGATATTGAGACCCAGTACTTC. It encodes CASSDFRDIETQYF.

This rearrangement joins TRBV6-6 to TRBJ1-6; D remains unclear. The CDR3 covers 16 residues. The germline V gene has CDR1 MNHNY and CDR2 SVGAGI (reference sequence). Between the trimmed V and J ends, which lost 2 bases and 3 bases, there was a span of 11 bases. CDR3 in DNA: TGTGCCAGCAGTTACGACGGGAGTTACTATAATTCACCCCTCCACTTT. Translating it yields CASSYDGSYYNSPLHF.

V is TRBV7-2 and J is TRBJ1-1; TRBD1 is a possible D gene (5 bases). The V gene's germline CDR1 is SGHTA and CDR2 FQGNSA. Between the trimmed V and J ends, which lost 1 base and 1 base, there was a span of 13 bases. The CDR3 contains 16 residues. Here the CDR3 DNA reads TGTGCCAGCAGCTTAGAGCACCGGACATCGAACACTGAAGCTTTCTTT. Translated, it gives CASSLEHRTSNTEAFF.

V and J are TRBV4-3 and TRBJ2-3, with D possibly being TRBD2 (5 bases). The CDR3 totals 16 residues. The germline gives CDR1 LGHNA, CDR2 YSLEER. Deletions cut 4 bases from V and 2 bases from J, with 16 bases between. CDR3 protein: CASSPSAGSPTDTQYF. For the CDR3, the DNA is TGCGCCAGCAGCCCTTCGGCGGGCTCCCCCACAGATACGCAGTATTTT.

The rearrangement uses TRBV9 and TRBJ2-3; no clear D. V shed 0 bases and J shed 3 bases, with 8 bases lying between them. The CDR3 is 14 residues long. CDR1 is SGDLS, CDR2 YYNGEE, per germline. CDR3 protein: CASSVDPGTDTQYF. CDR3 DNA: TGTGCCAGCAGCGTAGATCCAGGAACAGATACGCAGTATTTT.

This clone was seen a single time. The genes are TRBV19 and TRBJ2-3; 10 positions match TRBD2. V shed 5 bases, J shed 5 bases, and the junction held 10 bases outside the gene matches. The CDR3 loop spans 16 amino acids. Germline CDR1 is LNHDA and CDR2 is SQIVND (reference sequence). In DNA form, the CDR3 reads TGTGCCAGTAGTTCGGCTAGCGGGAGCAGGAAAGATACGCAGTATTTT. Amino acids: CASSSASGSRKDTQYF.

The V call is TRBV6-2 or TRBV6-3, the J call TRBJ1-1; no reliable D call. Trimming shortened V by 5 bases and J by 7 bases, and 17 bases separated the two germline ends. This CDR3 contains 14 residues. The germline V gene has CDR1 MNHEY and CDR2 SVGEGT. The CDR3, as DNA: TGTGCCAGCAGTATTAGAGGCAGTTTCGTTGAAGCTTTCTTT. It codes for CASSIRGSFVEAFF.

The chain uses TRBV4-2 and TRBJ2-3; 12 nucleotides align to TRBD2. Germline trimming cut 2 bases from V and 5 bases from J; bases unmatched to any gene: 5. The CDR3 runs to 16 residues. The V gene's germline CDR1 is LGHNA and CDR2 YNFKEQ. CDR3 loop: CASSQLAGGNQDTQYF. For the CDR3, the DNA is TGTGCCAGCAGCCAACTAGCGGGGGGGAATCAAGATACGCAGTATTTT.

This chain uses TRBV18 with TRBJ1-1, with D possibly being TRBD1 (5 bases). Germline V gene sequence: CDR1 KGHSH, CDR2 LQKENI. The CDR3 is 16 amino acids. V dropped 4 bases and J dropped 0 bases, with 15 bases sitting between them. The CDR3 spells CASSLTPGLMNTEAFF. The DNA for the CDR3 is TGTGCCAGCTCACTAACACCGGGACTAATGAACACTGAAGCTTTCTTT.

Here the CDR3 reads CAISTGTGVIGELFF. In nucleotides, the CDR3 is TGTGCCATCAGCACCGGGACAGGGGTTATCGGGGAGCTGTTTTTT. The chain joins TRBV10-3 to TRBJ2-2, with 10 bases matching TRBD1. V trimming: 6 bases; J trimming: 7 bases; junction bases outside the gene matches: 8. The CDR3 consists of 15 residues. The germline CDR1 and CDR2 sequences are ENHRY and SYGVKD.